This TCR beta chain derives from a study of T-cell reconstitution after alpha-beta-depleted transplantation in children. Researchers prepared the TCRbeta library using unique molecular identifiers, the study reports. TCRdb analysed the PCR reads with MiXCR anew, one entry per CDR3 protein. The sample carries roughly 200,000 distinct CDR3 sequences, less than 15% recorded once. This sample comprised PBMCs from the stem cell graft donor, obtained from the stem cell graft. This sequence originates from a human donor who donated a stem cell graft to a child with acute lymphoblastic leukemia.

CDR3 sequence (DNA): TGCGCCAGCAGTCTGACGGGACACAAGAACTACGAGCAGTACTTC. It encodes CASSLTGHKNYEQYF. The chain has TRBV23-1 and TRBJ2-7, with TRBD1 as a possible D gene (6 bases). TRBV23-1 is an ORF for which the function is uncertain. The ends were cut back, 4 bases at V and 3 bases at J, with 16 bases in the middle. This CDR3 is 15 amino acids long.